What follows are 9 T cell receptor beta chains derived from one specimen sequenced in a study of cytomegalovirus exposure and HLA in healthy donors. 13 Jbeta primers and 60 Vbeta primers were used for the PCR. Sequenced by immunoSEQ multiplex PCR; TCRdb stores in-frame clones only, minus some. This table has approximately 190,000 clones, roughly 76% appearing once. Material: PBMCs. The origin of the receptors is a man aged 40-55 years in good health and CMV-seropositive.

This clone was counted once. The gene calls are TRBV5-8 and TRBJ2-5, with D unresolved. Germline loops: CDR1 SGHTS, CDR2 YDEGEE. The CDR3 totals 15 residues. V was pared by 0 bases and J by 1 base, with 10 bases between. CDR3 amino acids: CASSLDTRSQETQYF. The CDR3 DNA sequence: TGTGCCAGCAGCTTGGATACAAGATCCCAAGAGACCCAGTACTTC.

This chain connects TRBV9 to TRBJ2-7, with D maybe TRBD2 (5 bases). This CDR3 has 14 residues. Germline CDR1 is SGDLS and CDR2 is YYNGEE. The V and J ends lost 0 bases and 4 bases respectively, with 11 bases between them. The CDR3 sequence is CASSVGTGPYEQYF. In DNA, the CDR3 is TGTGCCAGCAGCGTAGGGACTGGACCTTACGAGCAGTACTTC.

The rearrangement uses TRBV4-3 and TRBJ2-5; weak D call: TRBD2 (5 bases). This CDR3 has 15 residues. The V end was cut by 0 bases, the J end by 5 bases, with 13 bases between. Germline V CDR1 and CDR2: LGHNA, YSLEER. The CDR3 coding sequence is TGCGCCAGCAGCCAAGAAGGCAGGACTTACGAGACCCAGTACTTC. Translating gives CASSQEGRTYETQYF.

This chain uses TRBV5-4 with TRBJ2-1, with TRBD2 matching over 12 bases. Germline loops: CDR1 SGHNT, CDR2 YYREEE (reference sequence). J lost 1 base, V lost 1 base, and 3 bases had no gene match. The CDR3 has 17 amino acids. The CDR3 loop reads CASSLSTSGGSYNEQFF. CDR3 coding DNA: TGTGCCAGCAGCTTGTCAACTAGCGGGGGGTCCTACAATGAGCAGTTCTTC.

This chain connects TRBV2 to TRBJ2-2; D is unclear. The CDR3 consists of 14 residues. V was clipped by 4 bases and J by 1 base, with 7 bases between them. CDR1 is SNHLY, CDR2 FYNNEI, per germline. The CDR3 sequence: CASSGAGNTGELFF. CDR3 bases: TGTGCCAGCAGTGGGGCAGGGAACACCGGGGAGCTGTTTTTT.

This rearrangement joins TRBV5-6 to TRBJ2-2, with 15 bases fitting TRBD2. Per germline, CDR1 SGHDT and CDR2 YYEEEE. Trimming removed 4 bases from V and 4 bases from J; junction bases left unmatched: 11. CDR3 length equals 19 residues. CDR3 bases: TGTGCCAGCAGCCACCAGGGACTAGCGGGGGGCATCCCCACCGGGGAGCTGTTTTTT. Translating gives CASSHQGLAGGIPTGELFF.

This clone was counted only a few times. The chain joins TRBV18 to TRBJ1-4, with 8 bases identical to TRBD1. With V trimmed by 3 bases and J by 7 bases, 7 bases remained unmatched. The CDR3 spans 15 residues. Germline lookup yields CDR1 KGHSH and CDR2 LQKENI. CDR3 amino acids: CASSPFRQGSEKLFF. The CDR3 DNA reads TGTGCCAGCTCACCTTTTAGACAGGGGAGTGAAAAACTGTTTTTT.

This clone was detected only a few times. The J gene is TRBJ2-2, the V gene TRBV9; D is possibly TRBD1 (6 bases). This CDR3 has 15 amino acids. The V gene's germline CDR1 is SGDLS and CDR2 YYNGEE. V gave up 4 bases and J gave up 0 bases, with 10 bases separating them. The CDR3 nucleotides read TGTGCCAGCAGCCCCCGGGACACGAACACCGGGGAGCTGTTTTTT. Amino acid sequence: CASSPRDTNTGELFF.

This clone was recorded once. The V and J genes are TRBV27 and TRBJ1-1; 7 nucleotides line up with TRBD1. CDR1 is MNHEY and CDR2 is SMNVEV in the germline V gene (reference sequence). V shed 0 bases and J 2 bases; nucleotides not matched to a gene: 6. The CDR3 extends over 16 amino acids. This CDR3 is CASSLSGQVPNTEAFF. In DNA, the CDR3 is TGTGCCAGCAGTTTATCCGGACAGGTCCCCAACACTGAAGCTTTCTTT.